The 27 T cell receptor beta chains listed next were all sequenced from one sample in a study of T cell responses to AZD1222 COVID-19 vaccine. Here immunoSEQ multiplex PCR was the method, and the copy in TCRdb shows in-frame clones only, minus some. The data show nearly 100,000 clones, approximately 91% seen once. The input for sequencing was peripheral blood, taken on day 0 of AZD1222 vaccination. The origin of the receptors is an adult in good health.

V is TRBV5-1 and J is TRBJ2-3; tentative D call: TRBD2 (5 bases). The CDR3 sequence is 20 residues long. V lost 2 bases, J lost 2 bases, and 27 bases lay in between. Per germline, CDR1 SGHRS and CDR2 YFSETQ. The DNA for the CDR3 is TGCGCCAGCAGCTTACAACCCGCAACAACTAGAGCTCCTGACACAGATACGCAGTATTTT. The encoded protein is CASSLQPATTRAPDTDTQYF.

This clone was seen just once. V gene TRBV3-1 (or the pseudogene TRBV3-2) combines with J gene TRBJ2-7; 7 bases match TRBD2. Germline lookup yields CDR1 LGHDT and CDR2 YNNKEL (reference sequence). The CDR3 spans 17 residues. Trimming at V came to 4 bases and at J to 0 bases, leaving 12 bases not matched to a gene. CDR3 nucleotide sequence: TGTGCCAGCAGCCTCTCTTGGGGGGGGGTTAGCTCCTACGAGCAGTACTTC. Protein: CASSLSWGGVSSYEQYF.

CDR3: CASSGTGMQPQHF. DNA of the CDR3: TGTGCCAGCAGTGGGACAGGCATGCAGCCCCAGCATTTT. The gene calls are TRBV25-1 and TRBJ1-5; 7 bases align to TRBD1. The V gene's germline CDR1 is MGHDK and CDR2 SYGVNS. This CDR3 has 13 residues. Trimming removed 4 bases from V and 7 bases from J; junction bases left unmatched: 4.

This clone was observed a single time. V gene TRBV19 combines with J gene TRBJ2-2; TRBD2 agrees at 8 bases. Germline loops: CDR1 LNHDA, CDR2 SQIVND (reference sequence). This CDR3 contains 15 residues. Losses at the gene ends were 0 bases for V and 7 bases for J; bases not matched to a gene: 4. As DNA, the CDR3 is TGTGCCAGTAGTATAGACGGGGGGGCCGTCGGGGAGCTGTTTTTT. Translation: CASSIDGGAVGELFF. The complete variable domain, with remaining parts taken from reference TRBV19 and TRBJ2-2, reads DGGITQSPKYLFRKEGQNVTLSCEQNLNHDAMYWYRQDPGQGLRLIYYSQIVNDFQKGDIAEGYSVSREKKESFPLTVTSAQKNPTAFYLCASSIDGGAVGELFFGEGSRLTVL.

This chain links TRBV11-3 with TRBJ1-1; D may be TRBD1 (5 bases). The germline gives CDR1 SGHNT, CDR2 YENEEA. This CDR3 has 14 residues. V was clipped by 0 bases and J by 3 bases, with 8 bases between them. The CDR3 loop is CASSLDGGDTEAFF. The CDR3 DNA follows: TGTGCCAGCAGCTTAGATGGAGGGGACACTGAAGCTTTCTTT.

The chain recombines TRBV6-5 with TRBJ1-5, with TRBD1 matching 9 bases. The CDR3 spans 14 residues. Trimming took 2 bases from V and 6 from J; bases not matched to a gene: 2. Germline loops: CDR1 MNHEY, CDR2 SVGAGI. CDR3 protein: CASSYGTGIQPQHF. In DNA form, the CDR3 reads TGTGCCAGCAGTTACGGGACAGGGATTCAGCCCCAGCATTTT.

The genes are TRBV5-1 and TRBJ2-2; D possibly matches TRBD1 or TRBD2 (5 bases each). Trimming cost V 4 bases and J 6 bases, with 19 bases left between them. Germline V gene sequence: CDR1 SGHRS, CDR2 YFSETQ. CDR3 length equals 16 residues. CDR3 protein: CASSPTDLASSGELFF. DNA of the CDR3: TGCGCCAGCAGCCCGACAGACCTCGCTAGCTCCGGGGAGCTGTTTTTT. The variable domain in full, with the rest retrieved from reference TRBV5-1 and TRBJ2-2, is KAGVTQTPRYLIKTRGQQVTLSCSPISGHRSVSWYQQTPGQGLQFLFEYFSETQRNKGNFPGRFSGRQFSNSRSEMNVSTLELGDSALYLCASSPTDLASSGELFFGEGSRLTVL.

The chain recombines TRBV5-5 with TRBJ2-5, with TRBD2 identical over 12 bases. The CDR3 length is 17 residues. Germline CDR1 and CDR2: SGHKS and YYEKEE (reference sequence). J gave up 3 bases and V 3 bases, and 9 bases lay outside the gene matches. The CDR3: CASSSRLAGVVEETQYF. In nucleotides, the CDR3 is TGTGCCAGCAGCTCCCGACTAGCGGGGGTGGTTGAAGAGACCCAGTACTTC. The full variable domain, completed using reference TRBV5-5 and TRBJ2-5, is DAGVTQSPTHLIKTRGQQVTLRCSPISGHKSVSWYQQVLGQGPQFIFQYYEKEERGRGNFPDRFSARQFPNYSSELNVNALLLGDSALYLCASSSRLAGVVEETQYFGPGTRLLVL.

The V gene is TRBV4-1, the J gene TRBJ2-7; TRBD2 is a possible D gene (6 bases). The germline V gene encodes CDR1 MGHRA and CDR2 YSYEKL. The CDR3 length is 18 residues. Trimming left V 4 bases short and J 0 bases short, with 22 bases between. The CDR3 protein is CASSPRPRRDWNSYEQYF. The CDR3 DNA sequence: TGCGCCAGCAGCCCTAGACCCCGCCGGGACTGGAACTCCTACGAGCAGTACTTC.

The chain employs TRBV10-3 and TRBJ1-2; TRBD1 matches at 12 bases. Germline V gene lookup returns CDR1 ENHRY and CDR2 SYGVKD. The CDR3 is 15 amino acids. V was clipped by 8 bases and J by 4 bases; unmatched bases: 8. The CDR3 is CAIRGTGGEGYGYTF. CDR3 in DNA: TGTGCCATCCGCGGGACAGGGGGCGAGGGCTATGGCTACACCTTC.

The CDR3 sequence is CASSLMYRVNQPQHF. In DNA, the CDR3 is TGTGCCAGCAGCTTAATGTACAGGGTGAATCAGCCCCAGCATTTT. The chain uses TRBV7-2 and TRBJ1-5, with a weak D call TRBD1 (6 bases). With 2 bases removed from V and 4 bases from J, the gap between germline ends came to 12 bases. Germline CDR1 is SGHTA and CDR2 is FQGNSA. The CDR3 loop spans 15 amino acids.

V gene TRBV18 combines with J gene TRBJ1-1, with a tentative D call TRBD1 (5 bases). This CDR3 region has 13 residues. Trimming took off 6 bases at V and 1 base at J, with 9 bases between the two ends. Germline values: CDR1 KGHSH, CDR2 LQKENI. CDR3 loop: CASSRGRNTEAFF. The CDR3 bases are TGTGCCAGCTCGCGGGGGAGGAACACTGAAGCTTTCTTT.

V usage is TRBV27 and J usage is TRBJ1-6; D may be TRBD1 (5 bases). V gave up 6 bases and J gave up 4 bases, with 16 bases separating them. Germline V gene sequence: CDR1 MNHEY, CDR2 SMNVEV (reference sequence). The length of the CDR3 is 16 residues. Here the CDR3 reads CASSPLPGQYNSPLHF. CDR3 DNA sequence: TGTGCCAGCAGCCCCCTCCCGGGGCAGTATAATTCACCCCTCCACTTT.

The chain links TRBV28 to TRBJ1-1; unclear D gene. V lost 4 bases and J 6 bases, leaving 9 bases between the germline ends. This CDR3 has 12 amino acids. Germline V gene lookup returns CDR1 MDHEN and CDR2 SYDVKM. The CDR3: CASSYSRAEAFF. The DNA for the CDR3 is TGTGCCAGCAGTTACTCGCGCGCTGAAGCTTTCTTT.

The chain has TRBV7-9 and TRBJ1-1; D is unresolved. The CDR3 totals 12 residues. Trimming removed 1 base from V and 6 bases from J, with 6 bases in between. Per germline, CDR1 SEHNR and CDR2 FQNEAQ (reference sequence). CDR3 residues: CASSLGAPEAFF. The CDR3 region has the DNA TGTGCCAGCAGCTTAGGGGCCCCTGAAGCTTTCTTT.

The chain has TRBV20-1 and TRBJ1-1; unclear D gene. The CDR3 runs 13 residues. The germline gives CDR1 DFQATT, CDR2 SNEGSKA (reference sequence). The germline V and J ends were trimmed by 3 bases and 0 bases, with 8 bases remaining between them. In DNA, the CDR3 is TGCAGTGCTAGTACAGAGCTGAACACTGAAGCTTTCTTT. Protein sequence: CSASTELNTEAFF.

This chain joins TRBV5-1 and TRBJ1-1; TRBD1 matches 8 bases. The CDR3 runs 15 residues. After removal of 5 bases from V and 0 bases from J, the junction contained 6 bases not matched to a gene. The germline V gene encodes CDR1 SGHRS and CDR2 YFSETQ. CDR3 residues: CASRASQGVNTEAFF. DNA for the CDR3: TGCGCCAGCAGGGCGTCACAGGGGGTGAACACTGAAGCTTTCTTT.

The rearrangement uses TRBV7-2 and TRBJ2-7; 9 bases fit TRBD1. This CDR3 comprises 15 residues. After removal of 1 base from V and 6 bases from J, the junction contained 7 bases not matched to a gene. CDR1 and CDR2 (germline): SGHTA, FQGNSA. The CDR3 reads CASSLGGQGFGEQYF. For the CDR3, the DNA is TGTGCCAGCAGCTTAGGGGGACAGGGATTCGGCGAGCAGTACTTC.

The CDR3 sequence is CASSLEGRAGTQYF. CDR3 coding DNA: TGTGCCAGCAGCTTGGAAGGGCGGGCGGGTACGCAGTATTTT. This sequence joins TRBV5-4 and TRBJ2-3; D perhaps matches TRBD2 (5 bases). The length of the CDR3 is 14 residues. V lost 0 bases, J lost 8 bases, and 13 bases lay in between. Germline values: CDR1 SGHNT, CDR2 YYREEE (reference sequence).

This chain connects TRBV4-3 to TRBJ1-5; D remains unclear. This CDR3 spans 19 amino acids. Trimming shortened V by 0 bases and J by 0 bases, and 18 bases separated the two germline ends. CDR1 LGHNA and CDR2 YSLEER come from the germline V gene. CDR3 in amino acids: CASSQERSGPEISNQPQHF. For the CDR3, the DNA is TGCGCCAGCAGCCAAGAAAGGAGTGGGCCAGAAATTAGCAATCAGCCCCAGCATTTT.

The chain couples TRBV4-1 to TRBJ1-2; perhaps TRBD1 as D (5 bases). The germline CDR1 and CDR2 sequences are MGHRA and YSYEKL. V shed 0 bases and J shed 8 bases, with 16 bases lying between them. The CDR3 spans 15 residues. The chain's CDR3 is CASSQDSGAIRGYTF. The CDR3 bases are TGCGCCAGCAGCCAAGATAGTGGGGCCATCCGCGGCTACACCTTC.

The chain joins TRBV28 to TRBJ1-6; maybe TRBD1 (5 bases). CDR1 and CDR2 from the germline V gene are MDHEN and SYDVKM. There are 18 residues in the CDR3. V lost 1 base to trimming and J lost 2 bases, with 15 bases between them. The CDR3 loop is CASSLFASGATYNSPLHF. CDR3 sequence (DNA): TGTGCCAGCAGTTTATTCGCCTCTGGGGCTACCTATAATTCACCCCTCCACTTT.

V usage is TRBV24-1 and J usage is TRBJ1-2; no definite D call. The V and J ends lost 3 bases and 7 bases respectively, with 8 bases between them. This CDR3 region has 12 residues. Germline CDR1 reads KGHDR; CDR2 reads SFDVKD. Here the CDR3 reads CATSDAMGGYTF. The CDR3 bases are TGTGCCACCAGTGATGCGATGGGTGGCTACACCTTC.

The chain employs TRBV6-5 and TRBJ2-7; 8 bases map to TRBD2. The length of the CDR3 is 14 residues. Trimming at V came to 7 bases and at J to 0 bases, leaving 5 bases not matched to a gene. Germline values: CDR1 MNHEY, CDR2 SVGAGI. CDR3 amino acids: CASTNGGGSYEQYF. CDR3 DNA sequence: TGTGCCAGCACGAACGGGGGGGGCTCCTACGAGCAGTACTTC.

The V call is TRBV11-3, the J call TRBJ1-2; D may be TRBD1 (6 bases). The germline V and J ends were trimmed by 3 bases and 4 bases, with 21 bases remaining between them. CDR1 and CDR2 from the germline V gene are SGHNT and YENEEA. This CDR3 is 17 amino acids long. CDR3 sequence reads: CASSLEEGEGTSYGYTF. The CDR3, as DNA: TGTGCCAGCAGCTTGGAGGAGGGGGAGGGAACGAGCTATGGCTACACCTTC. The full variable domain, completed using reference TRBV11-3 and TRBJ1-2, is EAGVVQSPRYKIIEKKQPVAFWCNPISGHNTLYWYLQNLGQGPELLIRYENEEAVDDSQLPKDRFSAERLKGVDSTLKIQPAELGDSAVYLCASSLEEGEGTSYGYTFGSGTRLTVV.

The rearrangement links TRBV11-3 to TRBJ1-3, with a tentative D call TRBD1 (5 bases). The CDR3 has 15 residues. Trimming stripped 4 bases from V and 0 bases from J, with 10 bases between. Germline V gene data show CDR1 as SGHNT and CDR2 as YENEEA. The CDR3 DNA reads TGTGCCAGCAGCTGGTCGGGGGGCTCTGGAAACACCATATATTTT. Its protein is CASSWSGGSGNTIYF.

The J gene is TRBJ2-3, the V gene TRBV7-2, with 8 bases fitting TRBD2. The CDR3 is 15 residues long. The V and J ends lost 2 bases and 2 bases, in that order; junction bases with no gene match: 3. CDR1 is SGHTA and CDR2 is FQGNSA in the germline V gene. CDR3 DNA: TGTGCCAGCAGCTTATCGGGGGGGGCCACAGATACGCAGTATTTT. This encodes CASSLSGGATDTQYF.